Listed here is a single T cell receptor (beta chain). The target antigen is unknown. CDR1 is MNHEY and CDR2 is SVGAGI in the germline V gene. This CDR3 has 15 amino acids. The V and J ends lost 0 bases and 4 bases respectively, with 13 bases between them. These data originate in a study of a mutant IDH1 vaccine in newly diagnosed glioma. For the study at large: A 62.5% male, about 38% female split and a mean age of approximately 40 years characterized treated patients. Patients had received radiotherapy, temozolomide, or both previously, most receiving both. Visits designated V12 and V13 were conducted at weeks 35 and 47, respectively.

Described time point: week 47, end of study. With topical imiquimod, each dose of the vaccine consisted of 300 ug of mutant IDH1 20-mer peptide. The data were produced by immunoSEQ multiplex PCR, yet TCRdb's version contains in-frame clones alone and is incomplete. The data show more than 50,000 clones, roughly two thirds seen once. This clonotype was sampled from a man in his forties or fifties with glioma. Some clones in this sample may be carry-over from other donors' samples. This specimen consisted of peripheral blood mononuclear cells (PBMCs), obtained from a glioma patient whose treatment included an IDH1 peptide vaccine. V is TRBV6-5 and J is TRBJ2-7; D call uncertain. Here the CDR3 DNA reads TGTGCCAGCAGTTACTCGTTCTACGGCCTGTACGAGCAGTACTTC. It specifies CASSYSFYGLYEQYF.